This TCR beta chain originates from a study of persistence of HIV-infected CD4 T cells. Regarding the study as a whole: Within sorted populations, more oligoclonal TCRs accompanied more oligoclonal proviruses.

As for this clone: Its antigen is still unknown.

Sequencing used immunoSEQ version 4 in survey mode. Assay: immunoSEQ multiplex PCR; the TCRdb copy retains only in-frame clones and omits some. The sample contains around 48,000 clones, about 81% of which appear only once. Trimming took 6 bases from V and 5 from J; bases not matched to a gene: 8. Germline CDR1 reads SNHLY; CDR2 reads FYNNEI. This CDR3 is built from 15 residues. Cells were stimulated with CMV-infected fibroblast lysates at approximately 10 ug/mL. Memory cells lacking CD40L and CD69 with high CD45RO were sorted. CD8-depleted PBMCs were stimulated 15 to 20 hours with anti-CD28/CD49d costimulation, CD40-blocking antibody and enfuvirtide.

The gene calls are TRBV2 and TRBJ2-5; 11 bases line up with TRBD1. This receptor was taken from an adult man with HIV who was CMV-seropositive. This sample comprised CD4+ T cells sorted from PBMCs after roughly 18-hour stimulation, obtained from a patient who received antiretroviral therapy. CDR3 sequence reads: CASSKGQGGGETQYF. CDR3 nucleotide sequence: TGTGCCAGCAGCAAGGGACAGGGGGGAGGTGAGACCCAGTACTTC.